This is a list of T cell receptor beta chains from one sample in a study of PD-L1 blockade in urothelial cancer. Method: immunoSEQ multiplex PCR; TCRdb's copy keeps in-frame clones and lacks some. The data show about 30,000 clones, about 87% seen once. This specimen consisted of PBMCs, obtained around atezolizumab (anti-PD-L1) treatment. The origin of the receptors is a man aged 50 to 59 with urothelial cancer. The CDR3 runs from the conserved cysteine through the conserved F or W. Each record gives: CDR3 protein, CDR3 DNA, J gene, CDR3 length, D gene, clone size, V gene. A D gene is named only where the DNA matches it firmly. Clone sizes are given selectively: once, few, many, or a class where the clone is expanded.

CDR3 protein: CASSRGGDYYEQYF
CDR3 DNA: TGTGCCAGCTCACGCGGGGGAGATTACTACGAGCAGTACTTC
J gene: TRBJ2-7
CDR3 length: 14
D gene: TRBD2
clone size: .
V gene: TRBV18

CDR3 protein: CASSLLSGRAAEQYF
CDR3 DNA: TGTGCCAGCAGTTTACTCAGCGGGAGGGCAGCCGAGCAGTACTTC
J gene: TRBJ2-7
CDR3 length: 15
D gene: TRBD2
clone size: .
V gene: TRBV27

CDR3 protein: CASSPRVGGNYEQYF
CDR3 DNA: TGTGCCAGCAGCCCCAGGGTCGGGGGGAACTACGAGCAGTACTTC
J gene: TRBJ2-7
CDR3 length: 15
D gene: TRBD2
clone size: .
V gene: TRBV11-2

CDR3 protein: CSVEATGGSQFF
CDR3 DNA: TGCAGCGTTGAGGCTACAGGGGGTTCTCAGTTCTTC
J gene: TRBJ2-1
CDR3 length: 12
D gene: TRBD1
clone size: .
V gene: TRBV29-1

CDR3 protein: CASSPGAYEQYF
CDR3 DNA: TGTGCCAGCTCACCGGGGGCTTACGAGCAGTACTTC
J gene: TRBJ2-7
CDR3 length: 12
D gene: .
clone size: .
V gene: TRBV18

CDR3 protein: CASKPSTGNYGYTF
CDR3 DNA: TGTGCCAGCAAACCATCGACAGGAAACTATGGCTACACCTTC
J gene: TRBJ1-2
CDR3 length: 14
D gene: .
clone size: .
V gene: TRBV6-5

CDR3 protein: CASGPWDRPYEQYF
CDR3 DNA: TGTGCTAGTGGTCCGTGGGACAGGCCCTACGAGCAGTACTTC
J gene: TRBJ2-7
CDR3 length: 14
D gene: TRBD1
clone size: .
V gene: TRBV12-5

CDR3 protein: CASSLSEGASNSPLHF
CDR3 DNA: TGTGCCAGCAGTTTATCGGAAGGGGCTAGTAATTCACCCCTCCACTTT
J gene: TRBJ1-6
CDR3 length: 16
D gene: .
clone size: .
V gene: TRBV27

CDR3 protein: CASSPTEGQGLVGGVSGELFF
CDR3 DNA: TGTGCCAGCAGTCCTACCGAGGGACAGGGGTTAGTAGGGGGAGTATCCGGGGAGCTGTTTTTT
J gene: TRBJ2-2
CDR3 length: 21
D gene: TRBD1
clone size: .
V gene: TRBV27

CDR3 protein: CASSYGQGIFYEQYF
CDR3 DNA: TGTGCCAGCAGTTACGGACAGGGAATCTTCTACGAGCAGTACTTC
J gene: TRBJ2-7
CDR3 length: 15
D gene: TRBD1
clone size: .
V gene: TRBV6-5

CDR3 protein: CASSLAVTGFTGELFF
CDR3 DNA: TGTGCCAGCAGCTTGGCCGTAACAGGGTTCACCGGGGAGCTGTTTTTT
J gene: TRBJ2-2
CDR3 length: 16
D gene: .
clone size: .
V gene: TRBV5-4

CDR3 protein: CASSFGQGTGELFF
CDR3 DNA: TGTGCCAGCAGCTTCGGACAGGGGACCGGGGAGCTGTTTTTT
J gene: TRBJ2-2
CDR3 length: 14
D gene: TRBD1
clone size: .
V gene: TRBV11-3

CDR3 protein: CASSTARTGGGEKLFF
CDR3 DNA: TGTGCCAGTAGTACCGCCCGGACAGGGGGCGGCGAAAAACTGTTTTTT
J gene: TRBJ1-4
CDR3 length: 16
D gene: TRBD1
clone size: .
V gene: TRBV19

CDR3 protein: CASSLRGAKNIQYF
CDR3 DNA: TGTGCCAGCAGCTTGAGAGGGGCCAAAAACATTCAGTACTTC
J gene: TRBJ2-4
CDR3 length: 14
D gene: .
clone size: .
V gene: TRBV5-8

CDR3 protein: CASSLDINEQFF
CDR3 DNA: TGTGCCAGCAGCTTGGACATTAATGAGCAGTTCTTC
J gene: TRBJ2-1
CDR3 length: 12
D gene: .
clone size: .
V gene: TRBV5-6

CDR3 protein: CASSLGYAASTYEQYF
CDR3 DNA: TGTGCCAGCAGCTTAGGGTACGCAGCGTCGACCTACGAGCAGTACTTC
J gene: TRBJ2-7
CDR3 length: 16
D gene: .
clone size: .
V gene: TRBV7-2

CDR3 protein: CASSQSEVRLDTEAFF
CDR3 DNA: TGCGCCAGCAGTCAATCTGAGGTGCGGTTGGACACTGAAGCTTTCTTT
J gene: TRBJ1-1
CDR3 length: 16
D gene: .
clone size: .
V gene: TRBV23-1

CDR3 protein: CASSHPGQEALRHYEQYF
CDR3 DNA: TGCGCCAGCAGCCACCCTGGACAGGAGGCCCTAAGACACTACGAGCAGTACTTC
J gene: TRBJ2-7
CDR3 length: 18
D gene: TRBD1
clone size: few
V gene: TRBV4-1

CDR3 protein: CASSLPRGSQETQYF
CDR3 DNA: TGCGCCAGCAGCTTACCCAGGGGGTCCCAAGAGACCCAGTACTTC
J gene: TRBJ2-5
CDR3 length: 15
D gene: TRBD1
clone size: .
V gene: TRBV5-1

CDR3 protein: CAATSYRGNEQFF
CDR3 DNA: TGCGCCGCGACAAGCTACCGAGGGAATGAGCAGTTCTTC
J gene: TRBJ2-1
CDR3 length: 13
D gene: .
clone size: once
V gene: TRBV10-2

CDR3 protein: CASSPLGDEQFF
CDR3 DNA: TGTGCCAGCAGCCCTCTAGGGGATGAGCAGTTCTTC
J gene: TRBJ2-1
CDR3 length: 12
D gene: .
clone size: .
V gene: TRBV7-9

CDR3 protein: CASSFSGGGSYTF
CDR3 DNA: TGTGCCAGCAGTTTTTCTGGGGGGGGAAGCTACACCTTC
J gene: TRBJ1-2
CDR3 length: 13
D gene: .
clone size: .
V gene: TRBV27

CDR3 protein: CASSPDRAKYGYTF
CDR3 DNA: TGTGCCAGCAGCCCGGACAGGGCAAAGTATGGCTACACCTTC
J gene: TRBJ1-2
CDR3 length: 14
D gene: TRBD1
clone size: few
V gene: TRBV7-2

CDR3 protein: CASSGQGYGYTF
CDR3 DNA: TGCGCCAGCAGCGGACAGGGGTATGGCTACACCTTC
J gene: TRBJ1-2
CDR3 length: 12
D gene: TRBD1
clone size: .
V gene: TRBV4-1

CDR3 protein: CASSPLDRAYEQYF
CDR3 DNA: TGTGCCAGCAGCCCCCTGGACAGGGCCTACGAGCAGTACTTC
J gene: TRBJ2-7
CDR3 length: 14
D gene: TRBD1
clone size: .
V gene: TRBV9

CDR3 protein: CASSLQREETQYF
CDR3 DNA: TGTGCCAGCAGCCTTCAGCGGGAAGAGACCCAGTACTTC
J gene: TRBJ2-5
CDR3 length: 13
D gene: .
clone size: .
V gene: TRBV7-6

CDR3 protein: CASSEGLGDYGYTF
CDR3 DNA: TGTGCCAGCAGTGAAGGTTTAGGGGATTATGGCTACACCTTC
J gene: TRBJ1-2
CDR3 length: 14
D gene: .
clone size: once
V gene: TRBV6-1

CDR3 protein: CACNPGGQSPLHF
CDR3 DNA: TGTGCCTGCAACCCGGGGGGGCAATCACCCCTCCACTTT
J gene: TRBJ1-6
CDR3 length: 13
D gene: .
clone size: .
V gene: TRBV30

CDR3 protein: CASSLKPGVGSEQFF
CDR3 DNA: TGTGCCAGCAGTTTAAAGCCAGGGGTCGGCAGTGAGCAGTTCTTC
J gene: TRBJ2-1
CDR3 length: 15
D gene: .
clone size: .
V gene: TRBV28

CDR3 protein: CASSRLSTSGGQPTLKNIQYF
CDR3 DNA: TGTGCCAGTAGTAGACTCTCGACTAGCGGGGGGCAACCGACCTTAAAAAACATTCAGTACTTC
J gene: TRBJ2-4
CDR3 length: 21
D gene: TRBD2
clone size: .
V gene: TRBV19

CDR3 protein: CASSARTTSGGKDEQFF
CDR3 DNA: TGTGCCAGCAGCGCTCGGACGACTAGCGGGGGTAAGGATGAGCAGTTCTTC
J gene: TRBJ2-1
CDR3 length: 17
D gene: TRBD2
clone size: .
V gene: TRBV7-9

CDR3 protein: CAISSGTEYTRNTIYF
CDR3 DNA: TGTGCCATCAGCTCCGGGACAGAGTACACTAGAAACACCATATATTTT
J gene: TRBJ1-3
CDR3 length: 16
D gene: TRBD1
clone size: .
V gene: TRBV10-3

CDR3 protein: CASSEGRVGDYGYTF
CDR3 DNA: TGTGCCAGCAGTGAGGGGAGGGTGGGGGACTATGGCTACACCTTC
J gene: TRBJ1-2
CDR3 length: 15
D gene: .
clone size: .
V gene: TRBV2

CDR3 protein: CAIALGQYLEAFF
CDR3 DNA: TGTGCCATCGCGCTCGGACAGTATCTTGAAGCTTTCTTT
J gene: TRBJ1-1
CDR3 length: 13
D gene: .
clone size: .
V gene: TRBV28

CDR3 protein: CASSLQGHLPYEQYF
CDR3 DNA: TGTGCCAGCAGTTTACAAGGACACTTACCCTACGAGCAGTACTTC
J gene: TRBJ2-7
CDR3 length: 15
D gene: .
clone size: .
V gene: TRBV27

CDR3 protein: CASSYPGLRTEAFF
CDR3 DNA: TGTGCCAGCAGTTACCCGGGGTTACGTACTGAAGCTTTCTTT
J gene: TRBJ1-1
CDR3 length: 14
D gene: .
clone size: .
V gene: TRBV6-5

CDR3 protein: CAWSLSGLSSYNEQFF
CDR3 DNA: TGTGCCTGGAGTTTGAGCGGGCTTAGCTCCTACAATGAGCAGTTCTTC
J gene: TRBJ2-1
CDR3 length: 16
D gene: .
clone size: few
V gene: TRBV30

CDR3 protein: CASSYPGQESYEQYF
CDR3 DNA: TGTGCCAGCAGCTATCCGGGACAGGAGTCCTACGAGCAGTACTTC
J gene: TRBJ2-7
CDR3 length: 15
D gene: TRBD1
clone size: .
V gene: TRBV7-6

CDR3 protein: CASTPGGTEAFF
CDR3 DNA: TGTGCCAGTACACCAGGGGGCACTGAAGCTTTCTTT
J gene: TRBJ1-1
CDR3 length: 12
D gene: TRBD1
clone size: .
V gene: TRBV19

CDR3 protein: CASSFRGMDQPQHF
CDR3 DNA: TGTGCCAGCAGCTTCAGGGGGATGGATCAGCCCCAGCATTTT
J gene: TRBJ1-5
CDR3 length: 14
D gene: TRBD1
clone size: once
V gene: TRBV7-8

CDR3 protein: CASSRGYNEQFF
CDR3 DNA: TGTGCCAGCAGCAGGGGATACAATGAGCAGTTCTTC
J gene: TRBJ2-1
CDR3 length: 12
D gene: .
clone size: .
V gene: TRBV6-5

CDR3 protein: CASSRRQGPTYEQYF
CDR3 DNA: TGTGCCAGCAGTCGAAGACAGGGCCCAACCTACGAGCAGTACTTC
J gene: TRBJ2-7
CDR3 length: 15
D gene: TRBD1
clone size: .
V gene: TRBV28

CDR3 protein: CASSSPTWGYTF
CDR3 DNA: TGTGCCAGCAGTTCCCCGACATGGGGCTACACCTTC
J gene: TRBJ1-2
CDR3 length: 12
D gene: .
clone size: once
V gene: TRBV28

CDR3 protein: CATSNYRDPGYEQYF
CDR3 DNA: TGTGCCACCAGCAATTACAGGGATCCAGGATACGAGCAGTACTTC
J gene: TRBJ2-7
CDR3 length: 15
D gene: .
clone size: few
V gene: TRBV15

CDR3 protein: CASTPTGRNQPQHF
CDR3 DNA: TGTGCCAGCACCCCGACAGGGAGGAATCAGCCCCAGCATTTT
J gene: TRBJ1-5
CDR3 length: 14
D gene: TRBD1
clone size: .
V gene: TRBV2

CDR3 protein: CASSGADRYNSPLHF
CDR3 DNA: TGTGCCAGCTCAGGGGCGGACCGTTATAATTCACCCCTCCACTTT
J gene: TRBJ1-6
CDR3 length: 15
D gene: .
clone size: few
V gene: TRBV18

CDR3 protein: CSGRQGSTGELFF
CDR3 DNA: TGCAGCGGTCGACAGGGGAGCACCGGGGAGCTGTTTTTT
J gene: TRBJ2-2
CDR3 length: 13
D gene: TRBD1
clone size: few
V gene: TRBV29-1

CDR3 protein: CSVAGRTGIYGYTF
CDR3 DNA: TGCAGCGTTGCCGGAAGGACAGGGATCTATGGCTACACCTTC
J gene: TRBJ1-2
CDR3 length: 14
D gene: TRBD1
clone size: .
V gene: TRBV29-1

CDR3 protein: CASSVQGGAYYNEQFF
CDR3 DNA: TGTGCCAGCAGCGTACAAGGGGGCGCCTACTACAATGAGCAGTTCTTC
J gene: TRBJ2-1
CDR3 length: 16
D gene: TRBD1
clone size: .
V gene: TRBV9

CDR3 protein: CASSGTSGPYNEQFF
CDR3 DNA: TGTGCCAGCAGCGGGACTAGCGGGCCCTACAATGAGCAGTTCTTC
J gene: TRBJ2-1
CDR3 length: 15
D gene: TRBD2
clone size: .
V gene: TRBV6-6

CDR3 protein: CASSQAPPFAYEQYF
CDR3 DNA: TGCGCCAGCAGCCAAGCCCCTCCGTTTGCCTACGAGCAGTACTTC
J gene: TRBJ2-7
CDR3 length: 15
D gene: .
clone size: .
V gene: TRBV4-3

CDR3 protein: CAWSARNEQFF
CDR3 DNA: TGTGCCTGGAGTGCGCGCAATGAGCAGTTCTTC
J gene: TRBJ2-1
CDR3 length: 11
D gene: .
clone size: .
V gene: TRBV30

CDR3 protein: CASSLWALAGGPGELFF
CDR3 DNA: TGTGCCAGCAGTTTATGGGCCCTTGCGGGAGGGCCCGGGGAGCTGTTTTTT
J gene: TRBJ2-2
CDR3 length: 17
D gene: TRBD2
clone size: .
V gene: TRBV28

CDR3 protein: CASSLGDRRKSEAFF
CDR3 DNA: TGTGCCAGCAGCTTAGGGGACAGGCGAAAATCTGAAGCTTTCTTT
J gene: TRBJ1-1
CDR3 length: 15
D gene: TRBD1
clone size: .
V gene: TRBV11-2

CDR3 protein: CASSFGQPNQETQYF
CDR3 DNA: TGTGCCAGCAGCTTTGGGCAGCCTAACCAAGAGACCCAGTACTTC
J gene: TRBJ2-5
CDR3 length: 15
D gene: .
clone size: .
V gene: TRBV5-6